These T cell receptor beta chains were read from a single sample in a study of T cell responses to AZD1222 COVID-19 vaccine. Repertoires were generated with immunoSEQ multiplex PCR, while TCRdb's copy carries only in-frame clones and drops some. The top ten clones hold 9% to 9.5% of a sample with roughly 150,000 clones, 85% to 95% of them seen once. The sequenced sample was peripheral blood, obtained 28 days after the second AZD1222 dose. The receptors here all came from an adult who received the AZD1222 COVID-19 vaccine. Each CDR3 is given with its conserved first and last residue. Fields, in order: D gene, J gene, clone size, V gene, CDR3 protein, CDR3 DNA. D genes are given only for firm matches. Expanded clones are given a class, and other clones once, few, many or no size at all.

D: TRBD1; J: TRBJ2-1; size: -; V: TRBV29-1; CDR3: CSVEDVGQGYNEQFF; DNA: TGCAGCGTTGAAGATGTGGGACAGGGATACAATGAGCAGTTCTTC
D: -; J: TRBJ1-5; size: -; V: TRBV19; CDR3: CASSIIGQPQHF; DNA: TGTGCCAGTAGTATTATTGGGCAGCCCCAGCATTTT
D: -; J: TRBJ2-1; size: -; V: TRBV7-7; CDR3: CASSPTRTLSYNEQFF; DNA: TGTGCCAGCAGTCCAACGAGGACTCTCTCCTACAATGAGCAGTTCTTC
D: -; J: TRBJ1-2; size: -; V: TRBV29-1; CDR3: CSVEDGSNYGYTF; DNA: TGCAGCGTTGAAGATGGGTCTAACTATGGCTACACCTTC
D: -; J: TRBJ1-2; size: -; V: TRBV28; CDR3: CASSAQGTGILTGGYTF; DNA: TGTGCCAGCAGTGCCCAGGGTACCGGTATTCTCACCGGCGGCTACACCTTC
D: -; J: TRBJ2-2; size: -; V: TRBV3-1/TRBV3-2; CDR3: CASSQGGTNTGELFF; DNA: TGTGCCAGCAGCCAAGGGGGGACGAACACCGGGGAGCTGTTTTTT
D: -; J: TRBJ2-3; size: -; V: TRBV7-8; CDR3: CASSLERRLWDTQYF; DNA: TGTGCCAGCAGCTTAGAACGGCGCCTGTGGGATACGCAGTATTTT
D: -; J: TRBJ2-7; size: -; V: TRBV12-3/TRBV12-4; CDR3: CASREQGSYEQYF; DNA: TGTGCCAGCAGGGAACAAGGCTCCTACGAGCAGTACTTC
D: TRBD1; J: TRBJ1-1; size: -; V: TRBV27; CDR3: CASSLDRTLNTEAFF; DNA: TGTGCCAGCAGTTTGGACAGGACCTTGAACACTGAAGCTTTCTTT
D: TRBD1; J: TRBJ2-3; size: -; V: TRBV5-1; CDR3: CASSPGTGTDTQYF; DNA: TGCGCCAGCAGTCCCGGGACAGGGACAGATACGCAGTATTTT
D: -; J: TRBJ1-5; size: -; V: TRBV27; CDR3: CASSWDLNQPQHF; DNA: TGTGCCAGCAGTTGGGACCTCAATCAGCCCCAGCATTTT
D: TRBD1; J: TRBJ1-1; size: -; V: TRBV27; CDR3: CASRQGPGTEAFF; DNA: TGTGCCAGCAGACAGGGGCCCGGGACTGAAGCTTTCTTT
D: -; J: TRBJ1-2; size: -; V: TRBV5-4; CDR3: CASSGGLLIYGYTF; DNA: TGTGCCAGCAGTGGGGGGCTTCTAATTTATGGCTACACCTTC
D: TRBD1; J: TRBJ1-1; size: -; V: TRBV19; CDR3: CASSITGQGRSEAFF; DNA: TGTGCCAGTAGTATAACCGGACAGGGGAGATCTGAAGCTTTCTTT
D: -; J: TRBJ1-1; size: -; V: TRBV7-9; CDR3: CASNPRPPQGPEAFF; DNA: TGTGCCAGCAATCCCAGGCCCCCCCAAGGGCCAGAAGCTTTCTTT
D: -; J: TRBJ2-7; size: -; V: TRBV6-5; CDR3: CASRDSYEQYF; DNA: TGTGCCAGCAGAGACTCCTACGAGCAGTACTTC
D: -; J: TRBJ2-1; size: -; V: TRBV5-4; CDR3: CASSLVPTGNEQFF; DNA: TGTGCCAGCAGCTTGGTTCCGACGGGAAATGAGCAGTTCTTC
D: -; J: TRBJ1-1; size: -; V: TRBV6-2/TRBV6-3; CDR3: CASSPAGTEAFF; DNA: TGTGCCAGCAGTCCCGCGGGGACTGAAGCTTTCTTT
D: -; J: TRBJ1-2; size: -; V: TRBV10-3; CDR3: CAIRLPGSNGYTF; DNA: TGTGCCATCAGATTACCCGGGTCCAACGGCTACACCTTC
D: TRBD2; J: TRBJ2-2; size: -; V: TRBV9; CDR3: CASSLSGGNTGELFF; DNA: TGTGCCAGCAGCTTGAGCGGGGGCAACACCGGGGAGCTGTTTTTT
D: -; J: TRBJ1-2; size: -; V: TRBV12-3/TRBV12-4; CDR3: CASSLRDYGYTF; DNA: TGTGCCAGCAGTTTAAGAGACTATGGCTACACCTTC
D: TRBD1; J: TRBJ1-2; size: -; V: TRBV5-6; CDR3: CASSLEWRGGADYGYTF; DNA: TGTGCCAGCAGCTTGGAGTGGCGAGGGGGCGCGGACTATGGCTACACCTTC
D: TRBD1; J: TRBJ1-1; size: -; V: TRBV7-2; CDR3: CASSDPDRGWTEAFF; DNA: TGTGCCAGCAGTGACCCAGACAGGGGGTGGACTGAAGCTTTCTTT
D: -; J: TRBJ2-1; size: -; V: TRBV28; CDR3: CASSNSAEQFF; DNA: TGTGCCAGCAGTAATTCGGCTGAGCAGTTCTTC
D: TRBD1; J: TRBJ1-5; size: -; V: TRBV19; CDR3: CASSGLQGDGPQHF; DNA: TGTGCCAGTAGTGGACTACAGGGGGACGGTCCCCAGCATTTT
D: TRBD1; J: TRBJ2-1; size: once; V: TRBV30; CDR3: CAWTLPTGKPNEQFF; DNA: TGTGCCTGGACCCTCCCGACAGGGAAGCCCAATGAGCAGTTCTTC
D: TRBD1; J: TRBJ1-1; size: -; V: TRBV6-8; CDR3: CASPSALLDREDSTEAFF; DNA: TGTGCCAGCCCCAGCGCCCTACTCGACAGGGAGGATAGCACTGAAGCTTTCTTT
D: -; J: TRBJ1-3; size: -; V: TRBV3-1/TRBV3-2; CDR3: CASSQSGNTIYF; DNA: TGTGCCAGCAGCCAGTCTGGAAACACCATATATTTT
D: -; J: TRBJ1-5; size: few; V: TRBV29-1; CDR3: CSVSGSTDGNQPQHF; DNA: TGCAGCGTTTCCGGGTCCACTGATGGCAATCAGCCCCAGCATTTT
D: -; J: TRBJ1-2; size: -; V: TRBV20-1; CDR3: CSAKDSLGYTF; DNA: TGCAGTGCTAAGGACAGCCTCGGCTACACCTTC
D: -; J: TRBJ1-5; size: -; V: TRBV11-2; CDR3: CASSLGGENQPQHF; DNA: TGTGCCAGCAGCTTAGGAGGTGAAAATCAGCCCCAGCATTTT
D: TRBD2; J: TRBJ2-7; size: -; V: TRBV11-2; CDR3: CASSLGFEAGGFPYEQYF; DNA: TGTGCCAGCAGCCTGGGGTTTGAAGCGGGAGGATTTCCCTACGAGCAGTACTTC
D: TRBD2; J: TRBJ2-1; size: -; V: TRBV7-9; CDR3: CASSPPKLRTSFYNEQFF; DNA: TGTGCCAGCAGCCCCCCCAAGCTCAGGACTAGTTTCTACAATGAGCAGTTCTTC
D: -; J: TRBJ1-3; size: -; V: TRBV5-4; CDR3: CASSSERGLGNTIYF; DNA: TGTGCCAGCAGCTCTGAGCGGGGGCTTGGAAACACCATATATTTT
D: -; J: TRBJ2-7; size: -; V: TRBV6-5; CDR3: CASWDTLGEQYF; DNA: TGTGCCAGTTGGGACACCCTAGGCGAGCAGTACTTC
D: -; J: TRBJ1-2; size: -; V: TRBV7-8; CDR3: CASSPRGYGYTF; DNA: TGTGCCAGCAGCCCTCGCGGCTATGGCTACACCTTC
D: -; J: TRBJ2-7; size: -; V: TRBV29-1; CDR3: CSVDAGDFSYEQYF; DNA: TGCAGCGTTGACGCCGGTGACTTTTCCTACGAGCAGTACTTC
D: TRBD2; J: TRBJ2-1; size: -; V: TRBV11-2; CDR3: CASSIGTSGGGYNEQFF; DNA: TGTGCCAGCAGCATAGGGACTAGCGGGGGAGGTTACAATGAGCAGTTCTTC
D: TRBD1; J: TRBJ1-4; size: -; V: TRBV28; CDR3: CASRRGTVTNEKLFF; DNA: TGTGCCAGCAGGAGGGGGACAGTAACTAATGAAAAACTGTTTTTT
D: -; J: TRBJ1-1; size: -; V: TRBV28; CDR3: CASSLTRNTEAFF; DNA: TGTGCCAGCAGTTTAACTCGTAACACTGAAGCTTTCTTT
D: TRBD1; J: TRBJ2-6; size: -; V: TRBV7-8; CDR3: CASSPPGQGMSGANVLTF; DNA: TGTGCCAGCAGCCCTCCCGGACAGGGAATGTCCGGGGCCAACGTCCTGACTTTC
D: -; J: TRBJ2-3; size: -; V: TRBV4-1; CDR3: CASSQSRVGDGTDTQYF; DNA: TGCGCCAGCAGCCAATCCCGGGTGGGGGACGGCACAGATACGCAGTATTTT
D: TRBD2; J: TRBJ2-7; size: -; V: TRBV27; CDR3: CASSLSNPTSGYSYEQYF; DNA: TGTGCCAGCAGTTTATCGAACCCCACTAGCGGGTACTCCTACGAGCAGTACTTC
D: -; J: TRBJ2-7; size: -; V: TRBV6-4; CDR3: CAQSRVRPYEQYF; DNA: TGTGCTCAATCACGGGTCCGGCCGTACGAGCAGTACTTC
D: TRBD2; J: TRBJ2-4; size: -; V: TRBV30; CDR3: CAWSVRGGNIQYF; DNA: TGTGCCTGGAGTGTACGCGGGGGAAACATTCAGTACTTC
D: -; J: TRBJ2-6; size: -; V: TRBV2; CDR3: CASSEAYSGANVLTF; DNA: TGTGCCAGCAGTGAGGCGTACTCTGGGGCCAACGTCCTGACTTTC